This passage covers 5 T cell receptor beta chains from one sample sequenced in a study of identical twins listed by TCRdb under 2016. The receptor library was made with 5' RACE. The run used an Illumina HiSeq 2000. TCRdb handled the public reads itself, with Q25 trimming in fastp and clone calling in MiXCR, and kept productive beta chains. Duplicate CDR3 protein sequences are folded into a single record with the most common DNA and genes. Counted in this sample were about 900,000 distinct CDR3 sequences; roughly an eighth of them appeared once. The ten largest make up about 1.5% of the sample. This sample was shared with a second study, whose subject was yellow fever vaccine responses in identical twins.

Specimen: PBMCs. These receptors all stem from a woman under 30 in good health.

The rearrangement joins TRBV12-3 or TRBV12-4 to TRBJ2-2; D uncertain. V was shortened by 1 base and J by 3 bases, with 12 bases between the two germline ends. The CDR3 is 16 amino acids. The CDR3 region is CASSLGGPPYTGELFF. For the CDR3, the DNA is TGTGCCAGCAGTTTAGGGGGTCCTCCCTACACCGGGGAGCTGTTTTTT.

The V and J genes are TRBV28 and TRBJ2-2, with a possible D match to TRBD1 (5 bases). This CDR3 is built from 15 residues. Germline CDR1 MDHEN, CDR2 SYDVKM. Deletions cut 5 bases from V and 1 base from J, with 11 bases between. Here the CDR3 reads CASSPRTRNTGELFF. The CDR3 DNA reads as TGTGCCAGCAGTCCCAGGACAAGGAACACCGGGGAGCTGTTTTTT.

This clonotype was found a few times. This chain joins TRBV15 and TRBJ2-3, with 7 bases that match TRBD1. V dropped 0 bases and J dropped 0; count of bases not matched to a gene: 3. The germline V gene has CDR1 LNHNV and CDR2 YYDKDF (reference sequence). This CDR3 has 16 residues. Here the CDR3 reads CATSREQGKSTDTQYF. The CDR3 DNA reads as TGTGCCACCAGCAGAGAACAGGGGAAAAGCACAGATACGCAGTATTTT.

The chain carries TRBV28 and TRBJ2-1; D possibly corresponds to TRBD2 (6 bases). This CDR3 comprises 13 residues. From germline, CDR1 is MDHEN and CDR2 SYDVKM. V shed 1 base and J shed 10 bases, with 11 bases lying between them. The CDR3 loop reads CASSLSGLPEQFF. As DNA, the CDR3 is TGTGCCAGCAGTTTATCGGGACTGCCAGAGCAGTTCTTC.

This chain connects TRBV28 to TRBJ2-1; 8 bases fit TRBD2. This CDR3 comprises 17 residues. With V trimmed by 2 bases and J by 5 bases, 11 bases remained unmatched. Germline V lookup: CDR1 MDHEN, CDR2 SYDVKM. The CDR3 DNA sequence: TGTGCCAGCAGTTTACGCCTAACGGGACTAGGTAACAATGAGCAGTTCTTC. Translating it yields CASSLRLTGLGNNEQFF.